This TCR beta chain was recorded in a study of blood T cell repertoires in COVID-19. Participants spanned ages about 18 to 100 years and resided in about two dozen US areas. This CDR3 has 14 residues. V was pared by 5 bases and J by 4 bases, with 12 bases between. In germline, CDR1 is MRHNA, CDR2 SNTAGT. TCRdb keeps only in-frame clones here, not all; method: immunoSEQ multiplex PCR. The table has 270,000 or so clones, roughly 86% seen once. Input material: PBMCs or T cells enriched from blood (not recorded which). V gene TRBV6-4 combines with J gene TRBJ2-1, with D tentatively TRBD1 (8 bases). The sequence came from a young woman who had recovered from COVID-19. The CDR3 sequence: CASSPQGGYNEQFF. The CDR3 nucleotides read TGTGCCAGCAGTCCACAGGGGGGGTACAATGAGCAGTTCTTC.